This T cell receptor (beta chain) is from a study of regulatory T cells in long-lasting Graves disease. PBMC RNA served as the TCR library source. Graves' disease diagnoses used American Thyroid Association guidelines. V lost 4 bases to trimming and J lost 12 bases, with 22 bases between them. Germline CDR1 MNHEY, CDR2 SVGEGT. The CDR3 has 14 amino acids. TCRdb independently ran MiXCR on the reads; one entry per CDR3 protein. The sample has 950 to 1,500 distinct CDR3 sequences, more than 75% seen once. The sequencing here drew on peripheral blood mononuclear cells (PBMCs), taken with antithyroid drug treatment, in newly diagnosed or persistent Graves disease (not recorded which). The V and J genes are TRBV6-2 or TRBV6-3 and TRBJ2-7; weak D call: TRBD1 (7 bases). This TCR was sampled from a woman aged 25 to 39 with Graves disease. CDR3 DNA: TGTGCCAGCAGTTTGGAGGGGGCGATATCTTGGTGGTACTTC. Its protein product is CASSLEGAISWWYF.